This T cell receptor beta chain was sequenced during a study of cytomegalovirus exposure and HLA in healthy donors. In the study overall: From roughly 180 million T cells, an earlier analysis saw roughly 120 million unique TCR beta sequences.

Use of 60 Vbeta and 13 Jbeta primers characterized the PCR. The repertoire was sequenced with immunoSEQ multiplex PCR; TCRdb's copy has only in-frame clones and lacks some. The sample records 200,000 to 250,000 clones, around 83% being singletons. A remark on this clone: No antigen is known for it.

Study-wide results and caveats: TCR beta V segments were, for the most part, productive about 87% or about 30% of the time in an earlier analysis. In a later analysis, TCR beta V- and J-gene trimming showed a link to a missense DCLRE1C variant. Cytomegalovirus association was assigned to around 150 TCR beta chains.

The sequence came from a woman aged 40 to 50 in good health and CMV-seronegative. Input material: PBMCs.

The DNA for the CDR3 is TGTGCCAGCACCTCATTGGGGACTAGCGGGATTTACACAGATACGCAGTATTTT. This codes for CASTSLGTSGIYTDTQYF. This chain joins TRBV27 and TRBJ2-3; 13 bases agree with TRBD2. Germline lookup yields CDR1 MNHEY and CDR2 SMNVEV (reference sequence). V lost 7 bases, J lost 2 bases, and 12 bases stayed unmatched. This CDR3 is built from 18 residues.